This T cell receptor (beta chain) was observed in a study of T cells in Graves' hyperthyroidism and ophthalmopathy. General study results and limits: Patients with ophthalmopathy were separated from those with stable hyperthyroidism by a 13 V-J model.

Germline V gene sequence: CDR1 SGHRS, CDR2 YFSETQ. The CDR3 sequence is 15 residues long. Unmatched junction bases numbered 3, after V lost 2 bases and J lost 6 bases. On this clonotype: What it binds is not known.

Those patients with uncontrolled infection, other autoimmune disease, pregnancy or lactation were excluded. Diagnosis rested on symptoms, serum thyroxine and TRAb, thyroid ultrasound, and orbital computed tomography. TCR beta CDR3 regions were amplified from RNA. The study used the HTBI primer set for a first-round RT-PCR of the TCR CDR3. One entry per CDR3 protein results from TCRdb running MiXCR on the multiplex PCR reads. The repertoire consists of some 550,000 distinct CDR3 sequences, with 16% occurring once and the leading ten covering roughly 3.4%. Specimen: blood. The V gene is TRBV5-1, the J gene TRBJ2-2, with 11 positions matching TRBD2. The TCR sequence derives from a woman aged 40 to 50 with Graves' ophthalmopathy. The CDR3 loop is CASSFSGRESGELFF. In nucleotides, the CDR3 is TGCGCCAGCAGCTTTAGCGGGAGGGAATCCGGGGAGCTGTTTTTT.